This TCR beta chain was identified during a study of graft-versus-host responses after intestinal transplantation. Overall study context: As for transplant type, recipients had multivisceral, liver-intestinal, or isolated intestinal grafts.

Sequencing was performed with immunoSEQ multiplex PCR; in TCRdb, only in-frame clones are kept and a portion is missing. The sample includes 45,000 to 65,000 clones, 90% to 95% of them seen just once. This CDR3 has 13 residues. Trimming removed 5 bases at V and 4 bases at J, with 11 bases between. Germline CDR1 and CDR2: MNHEY and SVGAGI. A word on this clone: No antigen is known for it.

The starting material was unstimulated CD4+ T cells sorted from spleen or lymph node cells, obtained before transplant. This receptor was taken from a human donor who was the organ donor for an intestinal transplant. This chain joins TRBV6-5 and TRBJ2-5, with D perhaps matching TRBD1 (6 bases). CDR3 in DNA: TGTGCCAGCAGTACAGGGCGGAGAGAGACCCAGTACTTC. As protein: CASSTGRRETQYF.